A selection of T cell receptor beta chains follows, all from one sample in a study of blood T cell repertoires in COVID-19. TCRdb's table, derived via immunoSEQ multiplex PCR, lists solely in-frame clones and lacks some. Counted here are 200,000 to 250,000 clones, roughly 90% occurring once; the ten biggest clones make up approximately 2.1%. The material sequenced was peripheral blood. The receptors stem from a woman aged 40-49 years who had recovered from COVID-19. Each CDR3 is given with its conserved first and last residue. Fields, in order: V gene, D gene, J gene, clone size, CDR3 length, CDR3 DNA, CDR3 protein. The D gene is left open where the match is weak. Clone size is not always given. Where it is, it says once, few, many or a class for expanded clones.

>TRBV29-1|TRBD1|TRBJ2-1|NA|14
TGCAGCGTCGACAGGGGTAGCTCCTACAATGAGCAGTTCTTC
CSVDRGSSYNEQFF
>TRBV6-2/TRBV6-3|NA|TRBJ1-4|NA|11
TGTGCCAGCAGTTCAGCGGAAAAACTGTTTTTT
CASSSAEKLFF
>TRBV7-3|NA|TRBJ1-1|few|13
TGTGCCAGCAGCTCCCGGTTCAACACTGAAGCTTTCTTT
CASSSRFNTEAFF
>TRBV3-1/TRBV3-2|NA|TRBJ2-7|NA|13
TGTGCCAGCAGTGGGGCAGGGGCCTACGAGCAGTACTTC
CASSGAGAYEQYF
>TRBV7-2|NA|TRBJ1-4|NA|15
TGTGCCAGCAGCAAAGGGGGTTCAACTAATGAAAAACTGTTTTTT
CASSKGGSTNEKLFF
>TRBV23-1|NA|TRBJ2-7|NA|15
TGCGCCAGCAGTCCCCCCGGAGCAGGGCTCTACGAGCAGTACTTC
CASSPPGAGLYEQYF
>TRBV19|NA|TRBJ1-2|NA|16
TGTGCCAGTGCCCCGGGGGACGCCCACCTAGTCCGGGGCTACACCTTC
CASAPGDAHLVRGYTF
>TRBV7-3|NA|TRBJ2-5|once|13
TGTGCCAGCAGCTTAATCCGGGAGGAGACCCAGTACTTC
CASSLIREETQYF
>TRBV28|TRBD2|TRBJ2-1|NA|14
TGTGCCAGCAGTTTGACGGGGGGGTCCAATGAGCAGTTCTTC
CASSLTGGSNEQFF
>TRBV6-4|NA|TRBJ2-2|NA|13
TGTGCCAGCAGTGACTCTAGCACCGGGGAGCTGTTTTTT
CASSDSSTGELFF
>TRBV4-1|TRBD1|TRBJ1-1|NA|12
TGCGCCAGCAGCTTCGACAGGGGTACAGCTTTCTTT
CASSFDRGTAFF
>TRBV5-4|NA|TRBJ2-5|once|13
TGTGCCAGCAGCCGGGCGGGTTGGGAGACCCAGTACTTC
CASSRAGWETQYF
>TRBV30|TRBD1|TRBJ1-3|NA|17
TGTGCCTGGAGTGCAGGGGGATATGGCCTCGCCGGAAACACCATATATTTT
CAWSAGGYGLAGNTIYF
>TRBV7-3|NA|TRBJ2-6|NA|15
TGTGCCAGCAGCCACCGCCGGACACAGGGCAACGTCCTGACTTTC
CASSHRRTQGNVLTF
>TRBV7-9|NA|TRBJ2-5|NA|12
TGTGCCAGCAGCTTAAACTCAGAGACCCAGTACTTC
CASSLNSETQYF
>TRBV4-3|NA|TRBJ2-1|once|14
TGCGCCAGCAGCCAAGATAGTCTGCGCAATGAGCAGTTCTTC
CASSQDSLRNEQFF
>TRBV7-2|NA|TRBJ1-5|NA|15
TGTGCCAGCAGCTTGGGAACAGGTTTTCATCAGCCCCAGCATTTT
CASSLGTGFHQPQHF
>TRBV5-4|NA|TRBJ1-2|NA|13
TGTGCCAGCAGCTCTGAACAGGTTAGAGGCTACACCTTC
CASSSEQVRGYTF
>TRBV19|NA|TRBJ2-1|once|14
TGTGCCAGTAGGGGTCTAGCCCCCGACAATGAGCAGTTCTTC
CASRGLAPDNEQFF
>TRBV5-1|TRBD2|TRBJ2-1|NA|16
TGCGCCAGCAGCTTGGAGATCGGCGGGGGGGCGCGGGAGCAGTTCTTC
CASSLEIGGGAREQFF
>TRBV19|NA|TRBJ2-1|few|13
TGTGCCAGTAGTGGACATTCCTACAATGAGCAGTTCTTC
CASSGHSYNEQFF
>TRBV19|NA|TRBJ1-2|few|15
TGTGCCAGTAGTTCGGAGAGGGGGATGTCGAGGGGCTACACCTTC
CASSSERGMSRGYTF
>TRBV7-9|NA|TRBJ2-5|NA|14
TGTGCCAGCAGCCATCGTTGGGGGGAAGAGACCCAGTACTTC
CASSHRWGEETQYF
>TRBV3-1/TRBV3-2|NA|TRBJ1-2|few|13
TGTGCCAGCAGCCAAGCCGGGGTAAGTGGCTACACCTTC
CASSQAGVSGYTF
>TRBV7-3|NA|TRBJ1-1|once|13
TGTGCCAGCAGCTCCACAGTGAACACTGAAGCTTTCTTT
CASSSTVNTEAFF
>TRBV18|NA|TRBJ2-3|NA|15
TGTGCCAGCTCACCGCGGGACCCACGGGTAGATACGCAGTATTTT
CASSPRDPRVDTQYF
>TRBV7-8|NA|TRBJ2-7|NA|12
TGTGCCAGCAGCAACAGTCCCTACGAGCAGTACTTC
CASSNSPYEQYF
>TRBV4-1|NA|TRBJ1-1|NA|17
TGCGCCAGCAGCCAAGGGAGATTGGAGCTAGTGAACACTGAAGCTTTCTTT
CASSQGRLELVNTEAFF
>TRBV5-1|TRBD2|TRBJ2-2|NA|17
TGCGCCAGCAGGCCCACTAGCGGGAGTTTTAGCACCGGGGAGCTGTTTTTT
CASRPTSGSFSTGELFF
>TRBV7-2|TRBD2|TRBJ2-5|NA|15
TGTGCCAGCAGCTGGACTAGCGGGAGTTGGGAGACCCAGTACTTC
CASSWTSGSWETQYF
>TRBV7-9|NA|TRBJ2-5|NA|11
TGTGCCAGCAGCTCTGGCGAGACCCAGTACTTC
CASSSGETQYF
>TRBV6-1|NA|TRBJ1-5|NA|15
TGTGCCAGCAGTGAAGCTCACGGGGGGTATCAGCCCCAGCATTTT
CASSEAHGGYQPQHF
>TRBV6-2/TRBV6-3|TRBD1|TRBJ2-7|NA|15
TGTGCCAGCAGTTATTCAGGGGGCGCAAGCTACGAGCAGTACTTC
CASSYSGGASYEQYF